This T cell receptor beta chain was sequenced in a study of T-cell memory formation after mild COVID-19. Study-wide findings and caveats: Clones that contracted from day 15 to 85 had balanced CD4/CD8; later expanders were CD4+ biased. The study detected some responding clones in pre-infection memory, suggesting cross-reactive memory joined. What remained unconfirmed was the SARS-CoV-2 specificity of second-wave clones peaking on day 37.

The germline V and J ends were trimmed by 0 bases and 6 bases, with 9 bases remaining between them. The length of the CDR3 is 14 residues. Germline CDR1 is GTSNPN and CDR2 is SVGIG (reference sequence). TCRdb processed the 5' RACE reads anew with MiXCR; each CDR3 protein has one entry. The table records 500,000 to 650,000 distinct CDR3 sequences, about 20% of them present only once. The sample holds a few counts of this clonotype. What it recognizes is unknown. This chain links TRBV30 with TRBJ1-6; D remains unclear. The source material was PBMCs or a T cell subset sorted from them (not recorded which). The sequence was obtained from an adult woman who had mild COVID-19 (a few samples of this study predate the infection). Cell type and time point are not known. CDR3 loop: CAWSVLEGNSPLHF. The CDR3 DNA reads TGTGCCTGGAGTGTACTGGAGGGTAATTCACCCCTCCACTTT.